This T cell receptor (beta chain) was recorded in a study of blood T cell repertoires in COVID-19. Turning to the study itself: Both acute and convalescent COVID-19 samples were obtained from the United States, Italy and Spain. From T cells, B-cell-depleted T cells, or PBMCs came the material, which was cDNA or gDNA.

As processed by the authors: Amplification with reference gene primers provided the estimates of nucleated cell counts. Repertoires were generated with immunoSEQ multiplex PCR, while TCRdb's copy carries only in-frame clones and drops some. V, J and clone size are those of that table, while D and trimming were read from the DNA. The sample yields some 44,000 clones, more than 70% seen once. V was pared by 0 bases and J by 4 bases, with 8 bases between. The germline gives CDR1 SGHVS, CDR2 FQNEAQ. The CDR3 length is 14 residues. This clonotype was sampled from a human donor in a cohort sampled during active COVID-19. The sample comprised peripheral blood. The chain is built from TRBV7-8 and TRBJ2-3; D possibly corresponds to TRBD2 (6 bases). The CDR3 loop is CASSLAGDSDTQYF. CDR3 in DNA: TGTGCCAGCAGCTTAGCTGGGGACTCAGATACGCAGTATTTT.